The rows below give T cell receptor beta chains drawn from one sample of a study of OX40 agonist ivuxolimab in advanced cancers. Clones were read by immunoSEQ multiplex PCR, and TCRdb kept only the in-frame ones, dropping some. Of around 80,000 clones in the sample, around nine tenths are singletons; the top ten hold 2% to 3%. This material consisted of CD4+ or CD8+ T cells sorted from blood, taken in a trial of the OX40 agonist ivuxolimab. All receptors derive from an adult with an advanced solid tumor such as melanoma, head and neck, liver or kidney cancer. Each CDR3 is given with its conserved first and last residue. Fields, in order: clone size, V gene, D gene, J gene, CDR3 DNA, CDR3 protein. D genes are given only for firm matches. Only some rows state a clone size, as once, few, many or a class for expanded clones.

abundance: .
v_gene: TRBV29-1
d_gene: .
j_gene: TRBJ1-1
CDR3nt: TGCAGCGTTGAACGGGGGAGCACTGAAGCTTTCTTT
CDR3aa: CSVERGSTEAFF

abundance: few
v_gene: TRBV2
d_gene: .
j_gene: TRBJ1-6
CDR3nt: TGTGCCAGCAGGGACGGCTTGGTGTCACCCCTCCACTTT
CDR3aa: CASRDGLVSPLHF

abundance: .
v_gene: TRBV14
d_gene: TRBD2
j_gene: TRBJ2-3
CDR3nt: TGTGCCAGCAGCGAGACTAGCGGGTTCACAGATACGCAGTATTTT
CDR3aa: CASSETSGFTDTQYF

abundance: few
v_gene: TRBV5-1
d_gene: .
j_gene: TRBJ1-1
CDR3nt: TGCGCCAGCGCCGACGAGGGAAGGACTGAAGCTTTCTTT
CDR3aa: CASADEGRTEAFF

abundance: .
v_gene: TRBV28
d_gene: .
j_gene: TRBJ1-5
CDR3nt: TGTGCCAGCAGCAGAGGGAATCAGCCCCAGCATTTT
CDR3aa: CASSRGNQPQHF

abundance: .
v_gene: TRBV7-9
d_gene: .
j_gene: TRBJ1-1
CDR3nt: TGTGCCAGCAGCTTAGGGGGGGCGCATAGGCCTGAAGCTTTCTTT
CDR3aa: CASSLGGAHRPEAFF

abundance: .
v_gene: TRBV5-4
d_gene: .
j_gene: TRBJ2-1
CDR3nt: TGTGCCAGCAGCTCCGGGGGATTCTCCTACAATGAGCAGTTCTTC
CDR3aa: CASSSGGFSYNEQFF

abundance: .
v_gene: TRBV4-1
d_gene: .
j_gene: TRBJ2-5
CDR3nt: TGCGCCAGCAAGGGGGGGTTCCAAGAGACCCAGTACTTC
CDR3aa: CASKGGFQETQYF

abundance: .
v_gene: TRBV27
d_gene: .
j_gene: TRBJ1-2
CDR3nt: TGTGCCAGCAGTCCCCTAGGGTTATACTATGGCTACACCTTC
CDR3aa: CASSPLGLYYGYTF

abundance: .
v_gene: TRBV5-6
d_gene: .
j_gene: TRBJ1-1
CDR3nt: TGTGCCAGCAGCTGGGACGCCGGGACAAATAAGAACACTGAAGCTTTCTTT
CDR3aa: CASSWDAGTNKNTEAFF

abundance: .
v_gene: TRBV5-1
d_gene: .
j_gene: TRBJ1-4
CDR3nt: TGCGCCAGCAGCTTGGCTGGGGGGGCGAGTGAAAAACTGTTTTTT
CDR3aa: CASSLAGGASEKLFF

abundance: .
v_gene: TRBV7-9
d_gene: TRBD1
j_gene: TRBJ1-2
CDR3nt: TGTGCCAGCAGCCGATCCGGGACAGGGACCTATGGCTACACCTTC
CDR3aa: CASSRSGTGTYGYTF

abundance: .
v_gene: TRBV5-1
d_gene: .
j_gene: TRBJ1-2
CDR3nt: TGCGCCAGCAGCTCCCTTGACGGGGGGTATGGCTACACCTTC
CDR3aa: CASSSLDGGYGYTF

abundance: .
v_gene: TRBV19
d_gene: .
j_gene: TRBJ1-3
CDR3nt: TGTGCCAGTAGTATAGAGGGAGCTGGAAACACCATATATTTT
CDR3aa: CASSIEGAGNTIYF

abundance: .
v_gene: TRBV28
d_gene: TRBD1
j_gene: TRBJ2-7
CDR3nt: TGTGCCAGCAGACAGCCACGGGGACAGCGCTACGAGCAGTACTTC
CDR3aa: CASRQPRGQRYEQYF

abundance: .
v_gene: TRBV4-3
d_gene: TRBD1
j_gene: TRBJ1-4
CDR3nt: TGCGCCAGCAGCTCCCGGACAGGGGGAGATGAAAAACTGTTTTTT
CDR3aa: CASSSRTGGDEKLFF

abundance: .
v_gene: TRBV6-1
d_gene: .
j_gene: TRBJ1-4
CDR3nt: TGTGCCAGCAGTGAACAACAGGGTTGGCGAGAAAAACTGTTTTTT
CDR3aa: CASSEQQGWREKLFF

abundance: .
v_gene: TRBV5-4
d_gene: TRBD2
j_gene: TRBJ2-1
CDR3nt: TGTGCCAGCAGCTTGAGGTCCCCCGGGGGGGCCTTTGAGCAGTTCTTC
CDR3aa: CASSLRSPGGAFEQFF

abundance: .
v_gene: TRBV9
d_gene: TRBD1
j_gene: TRBJ2-2
CDR3nt: TGTGCCAGCAGCGTAGGTGGACAGGGGGCCTCCGGGGAGCTGTTTTTT
CDR3aa: CASSVGGQGASGELFF

abundance: .
v_gene: TRBV28
d_gene: .
j_gene: TRBJ1-2
CDR3nt: TGTGCCAGCAGTTCCGGGACGGACTTCTATGGCTACACCTTC
CDR3aa: CASSSGTDFYGYTF

abundance: .
v_gene: TRBV7-3
d_gene: .
j_gene: TRBJ2-5
CDR3nt: TGTGCCAGCAGCTTATTCCCGAGGGGCGGACGGGGAGAGACCCAGTACTTC
CDR3aa: CASSLFPRGGRGETQYF

abundance: .
v_gene: TRBV15
d_gene: .
j_gene: TRBJ1-2
CDR3nt: TGTGCCACCAGCAGAGATCAGGGGAGAGACTATGGCTACACCTTC
CDR3aa: CATSRDQGRDYGYTF